The present T cell receptor beta chain was sequenced within a study of shared clonotypes between healthy human individuals. After removal of 3 bases from V and 7 bases from J, the junction contained 10 bases not matched to a gene. Per the germline V gene, CDR1 is SGHRS and CDR2 is YFSETQ. CDR3 length equals 14 residues. Data came from immunoSEQ multiplex PCR; TCRdb stores just in-frame clones and leaves some out. The data show roughly 2.6 million clones, 85% to 95% seen once. Findings and limits, study-wide: Sharing across four donors was highest in naive CD4 (around 5%) and lowest in memory CD8 (0.4%).

As for this clone: Its antigen is unknown.

Sequencing input: naive CD4+ T cells sorted from blood. Subset described: CD45RA+ positively selected. The chain couples TRBV5-1 to TRBJ2-7; TRBD2 agrees at 7 bases. This receptor was identified in a man aged 18 to 35 in good health. In nucleotides, the CDR3 is TGCGCCAGCAGCTCGGGGGGAAACTCGAGGGAGCAGTACTTC. It translates to CASSSGGNSREQYF.